These 4 T cell receptor beta chains were sequenced from one sample in a study of T-cell reconstitution after alpha-beta-depleted transplantation in children. Unique molecular identifiers were incorporated into the prepared TCRbeta library. MiXCR was run by TCRdb on the PCR reads, yielding one entry per CDR3 protein. The data contain 490,000 or so distinct CDR3 sequences, 9.5% to 15% of them singletons. This specimen consisted of PBMCs from the stem cell graft donor, obtained from the stem cell graft. The source is a human donor who donated a stem cell graft to a child with combined immunodeficiency.

This clonotype was detected only a few times. The V call is TRBV3-1, the J call TRBJ2-3; a weak D match, TRBD1 (6 bases). CDR3 size: 13 residues. The V gene's germline CDR1 is LGHDT and CDR2 YNNKEL (reference sequence). V gave up 6 bases and J gave up 2 bases, with 9 bases separating them. Here the CDR3 reads CASRDRLTDTQYF. Here the CDR3 DNA reads TGTGCCAGCAGGGACAGACTCACAGATACGCAGTATTTT.

The V and J genes are TRBV12-5 and TRBJ2-1, with unresolved D. The germline V gene encodes CDR1 LGHNT and CDR2 FRNRAP. Trimming took 4 bases from V and 7 from J, leaving 8 bases between them. The CDR3 sequence is 12 residues long. In nucleotides, the CDR3 is TGTGCTAGTGGTTCCAGATATAATGAGCAGTTCTTC. This sequence encodes CASGSRYNEQFF.

The chain combines TRBV12-3 or TRBV12-4 with TRBJ2-6; 11 bases are a match to TRBD2. V shed 6 bases and J 4 bases; nucleotides not matched to a gene: 5. The CDR3 covers 16 residues. For the CDR3, the DNA is TGTGCCAGCAGGGGGACTAGCGGCCGGGGGGCCAACGTCCTGACTTTC. Protein: CASRGTSGRGANVLTF.

The chain couples TRBV7-8 to TRBJ2-3; TRBD2 is a possible D gene (7 bases). The germline V gene has CDR1 SGHVS and CDR2 FQNEAQ. Between the trimmed V and J ends, which lost 8 bases and 1 base, there was a span of 19 bases. The CDR3 has 16 residues. CDR3 bases: TGTGCCAGCGTCCACCTGGGGGGGGCGGGCACAGATACGCAGTATTTT. Encoded protein: CASVHLGGAGTDTQYF. The full variable domain, its missing parts supplied by reference TRBV7-8 and TRBJ2-3, is GAGVSQSPRYKVAKRGQDVALRCDPISGHVSLFWYQQALGQGPEFLTYFQNEAQLDKSGLPSDRFFAERPEGSVSTLKIQRTQQEDSAVYLCASVHLGGAGTDTQYFGPGTRLTVL.